This TCR beta chain is from a study of T cells in Graves' hyperthyroidism and ophthalmopathy. Whole-study results and caveats: Ophthalmopathy got predicted by the model a median about six months before its onset.

Criteria for exclusion of patients were uncontrolled infection, other autoimmune disease, pregnancy or lactation. It was 10 ml of fresh peripheral blood that supplied the PBMCs. In its sample, this clonotype was seen many times. Its antigen is not known. The investigators amplified TCR beta CDR3 regions from RNA transcripts. RT-PCR in the first round (using the HTBI primer set) targeted the TCR CDR3. TCRdb called the multiplex PCR reads again in MiXCR, with one record for every CDR3 protein. The repertoire consists of a few hundred thousand distinct CDR3 sequences, with approximately 20% occurring once and the leading ten covering over 55%. The ends lost 6 bases at V and 2 bases at J; junction bases unmatched: 4. Germline loops: CDR1 DFQATT, CDR2 SNEGSKA (reference sequence). The CDR3 contains 14 residues.

This sequence joins TRBV20-1 and TRBJ2-1; 10 bases align to TRBD2. The clonotype originates from a man between 25 and 39 years old with Graves' ophthalmopathy. Sequences were obtained from blood. The CDR3 region has the DNA TGCAGTGCCGCACTAGCGGGACCCTACAATGAGCAGTTCTTC. This gives the protein CSAALAGPYNEQFF.